The entry that follows covers one T cell receptor beta chain sequence. Its antigen is not known. The table came from immunoSEQ multiplex PCR; TCRdb's copy has only in-frame clones and leaves some out. The table lists roughly 64,000 clones, 95% of them singletons. The data were obtained in a study of cytomegalovirus exposure and HLA in healthy donors. General study findings and limits: TCR sequences were mostly rare, though some public TCRs occurred in many donors. Three chains linked to CMV were shown in vitro to be specific for CMV antigens. Subsequent analysis revealed that first-cohort TCR clusters tended to co-occur in the 95 to 150 validation repertoires.

The germline V gene encodes CDR1 SNHLY and CDR2 FYNNEI. Between the trimmed V and J ends, which lost 2 bases and 4 bases, there was a span of 9 bases. The CDR3 is made up of 15 amino acids. The donors were part of the validation cohort of roughly 130 subjects. That cohort was separate from the first cohort, which comprised several hundred subjects. The chain uses TRBV2 and TRBJ1-6; D is uncertain. Material: PBMCs. The clonotype comes from a woman aged 18 to 35 in good health and CMV-seropositive. In nucleotides, the CDR3 is TGTGCCAGCAGTGAAAGTGGCAGGTATAATTCACCCCTCCACTTT. It codes for CASSESGRYNSPLHF. The whole variable domain, filled in from reference TRBV2 and TRBJ1-6, reads EPEVTQTPSHQVTQMGQEVILRCVPISNHLYFYWYRQILGQKVEFLVSFYNNEISEKSEIFDDQFSVERPDGSNFTLKIRSTKLEDSAMYFCASSESGRYNSPLHFGNGTRLTVT.